This is a list of T cell receptor beta chains from one sample in a study of a mutant IDH1 vaccine in newly diagnosed glioma. Only in-frame clones appear in the TCRdb table, and some are missing; sequencing was by immunoSEQ multiplex PCR. The profile shows 40,000 to 60,000 clones, approximately 79% of them singletons. No antigen has been assigned to these receptors. This specimen consisted of PBMCs, obtained from a glioma patient whose treatment included an IDH1 peptide vaccine. The receptors shown here come from a man aged 40-50 years with glioma. Both conserved end residues are trimmed from each CDR3. Fields, in order: V gene, J gene, CDR3 length, CDR3 protein.

>TRBV12-5|TRBJ1-2|11
ASGRPPLYGYT
>TRBV2|TRBJ1-6|12
ARTTGVGNSPLH
>TRBV5-5|TRBJ2-5|15
ASSLEAFPQGKETQY
>TRBV6-5|TRBJ2-7|12
ASSYARGIYEQY
>TRBV21-1|TRBJ2-7|16
ASSKRGDRGAPNYEQY
>TRBV30|TRBJ2-1|12
AWSGQLNYNEQF
>TRBV13|TRBJ1-1|11
ASSLSRDTEAF
>TRBV5-1|TRBJ1-1|12
ASSNGQANTEAF
>TRBV5-4|TRBJ2-2|10
ASSPHTGELF
>TRBV4-1|TRBJ2-7|13
ASKGRHSRAYEQY
>TRBV30|TRBJ2-3|12
AWSVGQPTDTQY
>TRBV20-1|TRBJ2-7|9
SARSTYEQY
>TRBV5-1|TRBJ2-5|10
ASGRTGETQY
>TRBV6-5|TRBJ1-6|13
ASRGQGAGNSPLH
>TRBV4-1|TRBJ1-1|12
ASSPQIMNTEAF
>TRBV2|TRBJ2-2|13
ASSDEGLVGGELF
>TRBV13|TRBJ2-7|16
ASSAGLAGGYSSYEQY
>TRBV5-6|TRBJ2-3|13
ASSLVAGGTDTQY
>TRBV27|TRBJ2-7|13
ASSAVGGLSYEQY
>TRBV5-1|TRBJ2-1|16
ASSPPGQRAVTYNEQF
>TRBV7-8|TRBJ1-6|14
ASSLITGLEGSPLH
>TRBV4-1|TRBJ1-2|13
ASSQDPDRDYGYT
>TRBV4-1|TRBJ2-7|12
ASSQDSASYEQY
>TRBV29-1|TRBJ2-3|16
SVELGPRDRGLADTQY
>TRBV2|TRBJ1-2|12
ASSGTAANYGYT
>TRBV2|TRBJ1-2|11
AGGRQRDYGYT
>TRBV30|TRBJ1-1|13
AWSAQGGVGTEAF
>TRBV2|TRBJ1-1|11
ASRGQGPTEAF